The sequence of this TCR beta chain was determined in a study of blood T cell repertoires in COVID-19. On the study more broadly: Whether acute or convalescent, the COVID-19 samples came from the United States, Italy and Spain.

In the source study's methods: Estimates of nucleated cell counts were drawn from the amplification of reference gene primers. Clones were read by immunoSEQ multiplex PCR, and TCRdb kept only the in-frame ones, dropping some. V, J and clone size were drawn from that table, and D and trimming were deduced from the DNA. The table shows over 250,000 clones, with about 73% occurring only once. The specimen was peripheral blood. The clonotype originates from a woman older than 75 with acute or convalescent COVID-19.

The CDR3 region has the DNA TGTGCCAGCAGCGGGGGGGCCGGCACCGGGGAGCTGTTTTTT. Its translation: CASSGGAGTGELFF. The chain is built from TRBV2 and TRBJ2-2; 8 bases map to TRBD2. Germline V gene sequence: CDR1 SNHLY, CDR2 FYNNEI. The CDR3 is made up of 14 amino acids. V lost 6 bases to trimming and J lost 4 bases; unmatched junction nucleotides: 4.